The 10 T cell receptor beta chains reported below all come from one sample, sequenced in a study of PD-1 blockade in classical Hodgkin lymphoma. Time point indicated: newly diagnosed, previously untreated cHL patient sample. With magnetic negative selection, CD4+ T cells were purified from PBMCs that had been thawed. Libraries were prepared by immunoSEQ multiplex PCR; TCRdb keeps only in-frame clonotypes and omits some of them. Of about 32,000 clones in the sample, about 87% were seen once. The material sequenced was CD4+ T cells from blood. The receptors here all came from a human donor with classical Hodgkin lymphoma.

The chain recombines TRBV9 with TRBJ1-2; weak D call: TRBD1 (5 bases). The ends were cut back, 2 bases at V and 2 bases at J, with 13 bases in the middle. Germline V gene data show CDR1 as SGDLS and CDR2 as YYNGEE. The length of the CDR3 is 15 residues. The CDR3 nucleotides read TGTGCCAGCAGCGTGGACACGACGGCCAACTATGGCTACACCTTC. Translating it yields CASSVDTTANYGYTF.

The rearrangement links TRBV9 to TRBJ2-7; D may correspond to TRBD1 or TRBD2 (5 bases each). Trimming removed 0 bases from V and 0 bases from J, with 10 bases in between. The CDR3 is made up of 15 amino acids. Germline V gene lookup returns CDR1 SGDLS and CDR2 YYNGEE. CDR3 sequence reads: CASSVDVGVSYEQYF. Here the CDR3 DNA reads TGTGCCAGCAGCGTAGATGTGGGGGTCTCCTACGAGCAGTACTTC.

The rearrangement links TRBV27 to TRBJ2-7; a weak D match, TRBD1 (6 bases). Germline V gene sequence: CDR1 MNHEY, CDR2 SMNVEV (reference sequence). Trimming cost V 6 bases and J 1 base, with 19 bases left between them. The CDR3 loop spans 16 amino acids. CDR3 amino acids: CASSPIGDILSYEQYF. In DNA form, the CDR3 reads TGTGCCAGCAGCCCTATCGGGGACATCCTATCCTACGAGCAGTACTTC.

This clone was recorded once. V and J are TRBV2 and TRBJ1-2; weak D call: TRBD1 (6 bases). V was shortened by 6 bases and J by 2 bases, with 19 bases between the two germline ends. This CDR3 has 16 residues. Germline CDR1 and CDR2: SNHLY and FYNNEI. The CDR3 coding sequence is TGTGCCAGCAGGAAAGGGGGGACCTTCCCCAACTATGGCTACACCTTC. It is translated as CASRKGGTFPNYGYTF. Using reference TRBV2 and TRBJ1-2 for the parts outside the CDR3, the full variable domain is EPEVTQTPSHQVTQMGQEVILRCVPISNHLYFYWYRQILGQKVEFLVSFYNNEISEKSEIFDDQFSVERPDGSNFTLKIRSTKLEDSAMYFCASRKGGTFPNYGYTFGSGTRLTVV.

This CDR3 reads CASTGPPTGNTIYF. In nucleotides, the CDR3 is TGTGCCTCGACAGGGCCCCCGACTGGAAACACCATATATTTT. The rearrangement joins TRBV30 to TRBJ1-3, with TRBD1 matching 7 bases. This CDR3 is built from 14 residues. The trim removed 7 bases at V and 2 bases at J, leaving 8 bases unmatched. Per germline, CDR1 GTSNPN and CDR2 SVGIG (reference sequence).

V usage is TRBV4-1 and J usage is TRBJ2-6, with D uncertain. This CDR3 spans 18 amino acids. Trimming shortened V by 1 base and J by 5 bases, and 18 bases separated the two germline ends. Germline loops: CDR1 MGHRA, CDR2 YSYEKL. CDR3 bases: TGCGCCAGCAGCCAAGGACTCGCTTGGGGAAACTGGGCCAACGTCCTGACTTTC. It translates to CASSQGLAWGNWANVLTF.

This chain joins TRBV15 and TRBJ2-7; a possible D gene is TRBD2 (5 bases). The CDR3 runs to 16 residues. The germline CDR1 and CDR2 sequences are LNHNV and YYDKDF (reference sequence). Trimming shortened V by 5 bases and J by 3 bases, and 20 bases separated the two germline ends. The CDR3 loop is CATSSRTAGAVYEQYF. DNA for the CDR3: TGTGCCACCAGCTCCAGGACTGCGGGCGCCGTCTACGAGCAGTACTTC.

This chain links TRBV9 with TRBJ1-2; tentative D call: TRBD1 (6 bases). The germline V gene has CDR1 SGDLS and CDR2 YYNGEE. Trimming cost V 4 bases and J 4 bases, with 17 bases left between them. The CDR3 consists of 15 residues. The CDR3 reads CASSQLGDNLYGYTF. In nucleotides, the CDR3 is TGTGCCAGCAGCCAACTCGGGGACAACCTCTATGGCTACACCTTC.

The rearrangement uses TRBV29-1 and TRBJ2-2; perhaps TRBD2 as D (6 bases). Trimming left V 6 bases short and J 8 bases short, with 13 bases between. The CDR3 consists of 12 residues. Germline V CDR1 and CDR2: SQVTM, ANQGSEA. CDR3 amino acids: CSVERVGGELFF. The CDR3 DNA sequence: TGCAGCGTGGAGCGGGTAGGGGGGGAGCTGTTTTTT.

This clone was counted between two and nine times. The chain employs TRBV5-1 and TRBJ2-5; TRBD2 matches at 14 bases. Germline V CDR1 and CDR2: SGHRS, YFSETQ. CDR3 length: 17 residues. Trimming took 0 bases from V and 5 from J; bases not matched to a gene: 6. CDR3 bases: TGCGCCAGCAGCTTGGTTGGGACTAGCGGGAGTAGGGAGACCCAGTACTTC. Translation: CASSLVGTSGSRETQYF.